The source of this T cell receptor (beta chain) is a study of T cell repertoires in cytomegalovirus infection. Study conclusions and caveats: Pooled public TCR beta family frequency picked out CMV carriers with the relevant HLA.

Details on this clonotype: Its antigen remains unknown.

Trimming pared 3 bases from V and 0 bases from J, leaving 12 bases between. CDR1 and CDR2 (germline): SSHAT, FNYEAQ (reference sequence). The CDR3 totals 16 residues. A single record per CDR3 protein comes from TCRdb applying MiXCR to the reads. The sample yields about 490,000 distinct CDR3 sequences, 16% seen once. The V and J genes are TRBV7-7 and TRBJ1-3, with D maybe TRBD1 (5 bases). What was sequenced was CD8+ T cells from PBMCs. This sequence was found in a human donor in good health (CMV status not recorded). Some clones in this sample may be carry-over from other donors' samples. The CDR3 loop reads CASSLAGPNSGNTIYF. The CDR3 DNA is TGTGCCAGCAGCTTGGCGGGACCGAACTCTGGAAACACCATATATTTT.